The 11 T cell receptor beta chains below were found in one sample sequenced in a study of high-grade serous ovarian cancer treatment subgroups. TCRdb's copy holds only in-frame clones and misses some; the assay was immunoSEQ multiplex PCR. Of some 6,200 clones in the sample, 70% to 80% were seen once. Tumor samples were taken before definitive surgery or chemotherapy. What was sequenced was tumor tissue. The receptors here all came from a human donor with high-grade serous ovarian cancer.

The genes are TRBV5-4 and TRBJ2-2, with 7 bases matching TRBD2. CDR1 and CDR2 (germline): SGHNT, YYREEE (reference sequence). Trimming took 4 bases from V and 1 from J; bases not matched to a gene: 10. The CDR3 is 17 amino acids. The CDR3 spells CASSPGGQRGNTGELFF. The CDR3 region has the DNA TGTGCCAGCAGCCCGGGGGGTCAGCGGGGGAACACCGGGGAGCTGTTTTTT.

This rearrangement joins TRBV5-1 to TRBJ1-1, with TRBD1 as a possible D gene (5 bases). Trimming removed 3 bases at V and 7 bases at J, with 16 bases between. This CDR3 contains 14 residues. Germline V CDR1 and CDR2: SGHRS, YFSETQ. This CDR3 reads CASSSAHGRGEAFF. For the CDR3, the DNA is TGCGCCAGCAGCTCCGCACACGGGAGGGGTGAAGCTTTCTTT.

The chain is built from TRBV10-2 and TRBJ2-1; D uncertain. The CDR3 length is 15 residues. The germline V and J ends were trimmed by 6 bases and 5 bases, with 17 bases remaining between them. Germline V gene sequence: CDR1 WSHSY, CDR2 SAAADI. This CDR3 is CASSGPGLSDNEQFF. The CDR3 DNA follows: TGCGCCAGCAGCGGCCCGGGCCTGTCGGACAATGAGCAGTTCTTC.

J is TRBJ2-7 and V is TRBV28; weak D call: TRBD1 (6 bases). CDR3 length equals 15 residues. In germline, CDR1 is MDHEN, CDR2 SYDVKM. V dropped 5 bases and J dropped 7 bases, with 21 bases sitting between them. The CDR3, as DNA: TGTGCCAGCAGTCCTCCGGGACAACCCTTTTTGGAGCAGTACTTC. Translated, it gives CASSPPGQPFLEQYF.

This clone is categorized as large. The chain joins TRBV30 to TRBJ1-1; the D gene is possibly TRBD1 (6 bases). V was pared by 5 bases and J by 5 bases, with 12 bases between. Germline V CDR1 and CDR2: GTSNPN, SVGIG (reference sequence). The CDR3 is 12 amino acids. DNA of the CDR3: TGTGCCTGGGCCACGCAGGGGACTGAAGCTTTCTTT. Translation gives CAWATQGTEAFF.

V and J are TRBV30 and TRBJ1-3; the D gene is possibly TRBD1 (5 bases). This CDR3 spans 12 amino acids. CDR1 is GTSNPN, CDR2 SVGIG, per germline (reference sequence). V was trimmed by 4 bases and J by 2 bases, leaving 6 bases between them. CDR3 in amino acids: CAWKGTGNTIYF. In DNA, the CDR3 is TGTGCCTGGAAGGGGACTGGAAACACCATATATTTT.

This chain connects TRBV28 to TRBJ2-7, with D unresolved. V lost 7 bases to trimming and J lost 2 bases, with 18 bases between them. CDR3 length equals 15 residues. In germline, CDR1 is MDHEN, CDR2 SYDVKM. CDR3 nucleotide sequence: TGTGCCAGCACCCCCCCAGGCAACCCCCCCTACGAGCAGTACTTC. It codes for CASTPPGNPPYEQYF.

The chain has TRBV27 and TRBJ2-4; D gene uncertain. Trimming shortened V by 3 bases and J by 0 bases, and 18 bases separated the two germline ends. Germline loops: CDR1 MNHEY, CDR2 SMNVEV (reference sequence). The length of the CDR3 is 18 residues. The CDR3 loop is CASSFSLGFYLAKNIQYF. The CDR3 DNA follows: TGTGCCAGCAGTTTCTCGTTGGGGTTTTACTTAGCCAAAAACATTCAGTACTTC.

The chain recombines TRBV6-5 with TRBJ1-1; a weak D match, TRBD1 (5 bases). In germline, CDR1 is MNHEY, CDR2 SVGAGI. The length of the CDR3 is 13 residues. The V and J ends lost 6 bases and 4 bases respectively, with 12 bases between them. CDR3 amino acids: CASRKGPLTEAFF. The CDR3 DNA follows: TGTGCCAGCAGAAAGGGACCTCTCACTGAAGCTTTCTTT.

The chain links TRBV7-9 to TRBJ2-7; maybe TRBD1 (6 bases). The CDR3 totals 15 residues. CDR1 and CDR2 (germline): SEHNR, FQNEAQ (reference sequence). V lost 3 bases and J lost 4, with 16 bases in between. The CDR3: CASSFLGGEGYEQYF. CDR3 DNA: TGTGCCAGCAGCTTTCTAGGGGGAGAGGGGTACGAGCAGTACTTC.

This clone was counted a few times. CDR3 bases: TGTGCCAGCAGCGGGACAGGCAATGAGCAGTTCTTC. This sequence encodes CASSGTGNEQFF. This chain connects TRBV2 to TRBJ2-1, with TRBD1 matching over 8 bases. Per the germline V gene, CDR1 is SNHLY and CDR2 is FYNNEI. After removal of 6 bases from V and 6 bases from J, the junction contained 1 base not matched to a gene. CDR3 length: 12 residues. The full variable domain, its missing parts supplied by reference TRBV2 and TRBJ2-1, is EPEVTQTPSHQVTQMGQEVILRCVPISNHLYFYWYRQILGQKVEFLVSFYNNEISEKSEIFDDQFSVERPDGSNFTLKIRSTKLEDSAMYFCASSGTGNEQFFGPGTRLTVL.